Reported below is one T cell receptor (beta chain). Its target antigen remains unknown. Base qualities are not at hand, and no much larger clone is one base apart. The sample is drawn from a study of cytomegalovirus exposure and HLA in healthy donors (dated by TCRdb to 2017 to 2019). Some background on the complete study: A later analysis indicated that the 120 validation repertoires were generated on the platform also employed for the 600 to 750 repertoires of the first cohort. The study aimed to test whether signatures of past pathogen exposure could be identified by cataloging public T cell receptors. A separate validation cohort of roughly 130 different subjects was used in addition to the approximately 700-subject first cohort. To predict cytomegalovirus infection status, the study brought together high-throughput TCR immunosequencing, statistical association of individual TCRs with disease status, and machine learning.

Receptors were amplified or captured by the immunoSEQ multiplex PCR assay. The original methods were these. To diagnose cytomegalovirus status from the catalog of TCR beta chain sequences, a statistical classification framework was built. TCRdb obtained this table from immuneACCESS and retained in-frame rearrangements with V and J assigned. These tables miss some clones; where compared with another copy, unresolved V genes account for less than half of the shortfall, and the remainder is unexplained. V and J calls and clone size are copied from that table; D and trimming were computed from the DNA. Within this sample are more than 90,000 clones, with around 86% of them counted one time only. Together, the top ten hold nearly 5% of the sample. What the research found in general, with its limitations: Subsequent analysis determined that TCRs grouped into clusters in the first cohort also showed a tendency toward co-occurrence across the 130 or so validation repertoires, and approximately 94% of cluster scores exceeded 0. A later analysis had no HLA typing for the validation cohort, so co-occurrence there was scored across all 110 or so repertoires. The authors suggested that the approach could potentially be extended to other disease states and immunological phenotypes. A total of 150 or so TCR beta chains were listed by the study as associated with cytomegalovirus. The classifier was reported to diagnose cytomegalovirus status with high specificity and sensitivity in both the original and validation cohorts. In vitro tests confirmed that a few of the cytomegalovirus-associated TCR beta chains recognize cytomegalovirus antigens. Most TCR sequences were seen in very few donors, while some public TCRs were found in many individuals.

Via the germline V gene, CDR1 is MNHEY and CDR2 SVGAGI. The CDR3, from cysteine to phenylalanine, totals 15 residues. The kept DNA is CDR3 alone, 45 bases in frame from the first base. V sheds 6 bases and J sheds 4 bases, leaving 18 bases between their ends. The donors belonged to the validation cohort of around 130 subjects, which was separate from the 666-subject first cohort. The receptor's source is a man between 18 and 29 years old in good health and CMV-seronegative. Material: PBMCs. This receptor chain uses TRBV6-5 and TRBJ1-1, and the D gene may be TRBD1, 6 bases matching. The nucleotide sequence is given as TGTGCCAGCAGCCATCGCGCAGGGACAAGCACTGAAGCTTTCTTT. This sequence encodes CASSHRAGTSTEAFF.